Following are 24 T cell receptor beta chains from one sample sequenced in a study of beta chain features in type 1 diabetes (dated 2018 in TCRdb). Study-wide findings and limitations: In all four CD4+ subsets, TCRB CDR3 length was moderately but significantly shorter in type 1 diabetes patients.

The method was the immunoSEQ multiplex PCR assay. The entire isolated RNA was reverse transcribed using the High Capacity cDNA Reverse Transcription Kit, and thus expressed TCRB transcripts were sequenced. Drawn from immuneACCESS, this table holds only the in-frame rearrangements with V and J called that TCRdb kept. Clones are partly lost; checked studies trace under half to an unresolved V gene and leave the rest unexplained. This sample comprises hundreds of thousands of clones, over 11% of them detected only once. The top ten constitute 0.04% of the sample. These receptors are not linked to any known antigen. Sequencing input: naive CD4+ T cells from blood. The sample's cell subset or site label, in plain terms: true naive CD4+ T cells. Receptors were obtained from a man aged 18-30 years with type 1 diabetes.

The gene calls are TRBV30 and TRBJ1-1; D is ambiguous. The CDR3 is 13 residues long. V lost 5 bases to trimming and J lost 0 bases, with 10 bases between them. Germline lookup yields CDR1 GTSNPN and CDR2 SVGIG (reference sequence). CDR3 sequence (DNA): TGTGCCTGGGGACTTGGCCTGAACACTGAAGCTTTCTTT. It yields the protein CAWGLGLNTEAFF.

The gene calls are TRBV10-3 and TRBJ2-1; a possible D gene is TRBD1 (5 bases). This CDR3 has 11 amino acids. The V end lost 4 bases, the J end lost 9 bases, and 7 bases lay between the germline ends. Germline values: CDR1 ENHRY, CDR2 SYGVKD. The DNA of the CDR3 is TGTGCCATCAGTGGGGGCGGTGAGCAGTTCTTC. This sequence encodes CAISGGGEQFF.

The CDR3: CSVWQGLNTEAFF. In DNA, the CDR3 is TGCAGCGTTTGGCAGGGGCTGAACACTGAAGCTTTCTTT. The V gene is TRBV29-1, the J gene TRBJ1-1; a possible D gene is TRBD1 (6 bases). The V and J ends lost 5 bases and 0 bases respectively, with 10 bases between them. The CDR3 loop spans 13 amino acids. Germline V CDR1 and CDR2: SQVTM, ANQGSEA.

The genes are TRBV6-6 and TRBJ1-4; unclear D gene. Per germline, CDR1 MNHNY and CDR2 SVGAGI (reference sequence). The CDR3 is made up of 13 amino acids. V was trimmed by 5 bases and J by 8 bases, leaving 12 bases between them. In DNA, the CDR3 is TGTGCCAGCAGTCCCGGTGGAGAAGAAAAACTGTTTTTT. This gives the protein CASSPGGEEKLFF.

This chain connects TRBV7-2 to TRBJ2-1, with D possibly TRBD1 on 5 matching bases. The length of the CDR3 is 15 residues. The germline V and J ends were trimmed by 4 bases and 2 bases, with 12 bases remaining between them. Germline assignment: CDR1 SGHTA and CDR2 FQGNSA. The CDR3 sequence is CASSSQGRAYNEQFF. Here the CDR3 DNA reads TGTGCCAGCAGCTCTCAGGGAAGGGCCTACAATGAGCAGTTCTTC.

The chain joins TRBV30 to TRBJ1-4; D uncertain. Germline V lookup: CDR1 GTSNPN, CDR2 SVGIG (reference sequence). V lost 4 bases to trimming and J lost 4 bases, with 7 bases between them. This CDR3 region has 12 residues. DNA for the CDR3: TGTGCCTGGAACGGGGTTAATGAAAAACTGTTTTTT. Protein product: CAWNGVNEKLFF.

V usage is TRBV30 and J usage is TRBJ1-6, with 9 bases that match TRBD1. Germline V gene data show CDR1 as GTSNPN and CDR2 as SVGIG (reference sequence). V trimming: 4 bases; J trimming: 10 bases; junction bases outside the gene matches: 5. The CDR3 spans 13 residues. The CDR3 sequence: CAWTGDRVSPLHF. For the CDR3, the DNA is TGTGCCTGGACCGGGGACAGGGTGTCACCCCTCCACTTT. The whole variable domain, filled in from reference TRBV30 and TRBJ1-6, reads SQTIHQWPATLVQPVGSPLSLECTVEGTSNPNLYWYRQAAGRGLQLLFYSVGIGQISSEVPQNLSASRPQDRQFILSSKKLLLSDSGFYLCAWTGDRVSPLHFGNGTRLTVT.

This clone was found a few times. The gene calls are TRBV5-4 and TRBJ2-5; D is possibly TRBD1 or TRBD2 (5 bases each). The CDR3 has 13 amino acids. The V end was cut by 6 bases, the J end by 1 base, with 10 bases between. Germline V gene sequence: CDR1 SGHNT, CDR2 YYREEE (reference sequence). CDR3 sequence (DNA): TGTGCCAGCACGTCTGGGGGCCAAGAGACCCAGTACTTC. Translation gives CASTSGGQETQYF.

The CDR3 DNA sequence: TGTGCCAGCAGCTTGGGGACCACTTCTGGGGCCAACGTCCTGACTTTC. Translation: CASSLGTTSGANVLTF. This sequence joins TRBV5-6 and TRBJ2-6; D not certain. Trimming cost V 0 bases and J 1 base, with 8 bases left between them. Germline V gene sequence: CDR1 SGHDT, CDR2 YYEEEE. This CDR3 region has 16 residues. Full variable domain (rest looked up from reference TRBV5-6 and TRBJ2-6): DAGVTQSPTHLIKTRGQQVTLRCSPKSGHDTVSWYQQALGQGPQFIFQYYEEEERQRGNFPDRFSGHQFPNYSSELNVNALLLGDSALYLCASSLGTTSGANVLTFGAGSRLTVL.

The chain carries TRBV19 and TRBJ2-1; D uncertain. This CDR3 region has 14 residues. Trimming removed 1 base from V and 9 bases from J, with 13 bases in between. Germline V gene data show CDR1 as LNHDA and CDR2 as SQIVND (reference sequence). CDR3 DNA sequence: TGTGCCAGTAGTATAGTGGACCGGGTCAGTGAGCAGTTCTTC. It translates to CASSIVDRVSEQFF.

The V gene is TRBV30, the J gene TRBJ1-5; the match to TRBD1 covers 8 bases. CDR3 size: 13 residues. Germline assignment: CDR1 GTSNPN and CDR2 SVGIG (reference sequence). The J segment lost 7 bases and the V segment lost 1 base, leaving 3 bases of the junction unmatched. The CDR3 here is CAWSGQGRQPQHF. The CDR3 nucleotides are TGTGCCTGGAGTGGACAGGGGAGGCAGCCCCAGCATTTT.

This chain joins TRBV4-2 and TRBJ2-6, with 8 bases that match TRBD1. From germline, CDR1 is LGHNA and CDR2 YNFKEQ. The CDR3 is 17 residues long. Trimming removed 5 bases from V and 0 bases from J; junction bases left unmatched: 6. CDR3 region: CASSSGQVASGANVLTF. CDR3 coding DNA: TGTGCCAGCAGCTCGGGACAGGTCGCCTCTGGGGCCAACGTCCTGACTTTC.

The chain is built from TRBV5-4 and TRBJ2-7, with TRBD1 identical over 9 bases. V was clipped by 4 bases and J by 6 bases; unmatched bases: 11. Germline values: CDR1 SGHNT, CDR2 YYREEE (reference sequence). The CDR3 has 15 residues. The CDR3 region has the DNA TGTGCCAGCAGCCTCCAGGGGACAGGGACGGGCGAGCAGTACTTC. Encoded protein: CASSLQGTGTGEQYF.

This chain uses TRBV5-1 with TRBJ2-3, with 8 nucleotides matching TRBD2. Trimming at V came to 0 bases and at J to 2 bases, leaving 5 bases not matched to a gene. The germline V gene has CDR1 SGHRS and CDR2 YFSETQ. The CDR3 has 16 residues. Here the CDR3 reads CASSLDGGGSTDTQYF. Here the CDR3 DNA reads TGCGCCAGCAGCTTGGATGGCGGGGGGTCCACAGATACGCAGTATTTT.

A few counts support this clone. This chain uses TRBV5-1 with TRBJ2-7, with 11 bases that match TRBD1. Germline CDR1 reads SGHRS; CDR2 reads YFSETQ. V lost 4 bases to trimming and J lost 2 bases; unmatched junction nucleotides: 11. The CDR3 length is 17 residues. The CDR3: CASSRLSGTGGTYEQYF. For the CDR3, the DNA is TGCGCCAGCAGCCGTCTATCAGGGACAGGGGGAACCTACGAGCAGTACTTC.

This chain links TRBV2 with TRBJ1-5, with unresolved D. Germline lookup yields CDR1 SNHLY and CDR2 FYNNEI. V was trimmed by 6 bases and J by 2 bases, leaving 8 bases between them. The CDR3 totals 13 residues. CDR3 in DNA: TGTGCCAGCAGAGGGCAGCGCAATCAGCCCCAGCATTTT. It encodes CASRGQRNQPQHF.

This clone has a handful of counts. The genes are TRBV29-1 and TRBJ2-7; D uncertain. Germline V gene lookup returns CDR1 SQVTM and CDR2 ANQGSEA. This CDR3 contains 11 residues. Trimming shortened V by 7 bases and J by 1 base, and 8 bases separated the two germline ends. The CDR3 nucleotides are TGCAGCGGTGACAAGTCCTACGAGCAGTACTTC. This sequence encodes CSGDKSYEQYF.

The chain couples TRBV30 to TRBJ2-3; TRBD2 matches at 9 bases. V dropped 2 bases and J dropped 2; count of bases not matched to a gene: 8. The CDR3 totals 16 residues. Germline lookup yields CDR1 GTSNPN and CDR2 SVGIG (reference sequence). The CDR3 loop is CAWSKGLAGHTDTQYF. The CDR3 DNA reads TGTGCCTGGAGTAAGGGTCTAGCGGGGCACACAGATACGCAGTATTTT.

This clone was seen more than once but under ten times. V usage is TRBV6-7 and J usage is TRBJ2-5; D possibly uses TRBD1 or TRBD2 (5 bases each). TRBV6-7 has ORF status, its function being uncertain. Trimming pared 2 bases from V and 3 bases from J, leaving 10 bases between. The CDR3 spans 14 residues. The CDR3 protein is CASSYIRGEETQYF. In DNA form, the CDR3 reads TGTGCCAGCAGTTACATTAGGGGAGAAGAGACCCAGTACTTC.

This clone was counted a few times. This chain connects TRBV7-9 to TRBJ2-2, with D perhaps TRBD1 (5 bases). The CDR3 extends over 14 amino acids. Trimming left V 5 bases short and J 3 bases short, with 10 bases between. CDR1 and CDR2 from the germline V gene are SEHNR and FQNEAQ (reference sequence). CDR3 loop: CASSADIYTGELFF. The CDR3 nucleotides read TGTGCCAGCAGCGCGGACATTTACACCGGGGAGCTGTTTTTT.

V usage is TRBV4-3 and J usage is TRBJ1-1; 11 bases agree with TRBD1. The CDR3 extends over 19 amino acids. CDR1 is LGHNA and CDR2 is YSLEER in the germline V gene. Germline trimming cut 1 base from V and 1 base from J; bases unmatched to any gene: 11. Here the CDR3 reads CASSQAISPGQGGNTEAFF. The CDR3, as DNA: TGCGCCAGCAGCCAAGCAATCTCACCGGGACAGGGGGGGAACACTGAAGCTTTCTTT.

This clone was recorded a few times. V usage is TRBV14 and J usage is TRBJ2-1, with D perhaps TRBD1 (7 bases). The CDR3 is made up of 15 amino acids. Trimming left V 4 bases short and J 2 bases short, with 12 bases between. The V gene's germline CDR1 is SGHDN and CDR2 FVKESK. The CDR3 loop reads CASSRQGGTYNEQFF. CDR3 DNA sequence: TGTGCCAGCAGCCGACAGGGAGGAACCTACAATGAGCAGTTCTTC.

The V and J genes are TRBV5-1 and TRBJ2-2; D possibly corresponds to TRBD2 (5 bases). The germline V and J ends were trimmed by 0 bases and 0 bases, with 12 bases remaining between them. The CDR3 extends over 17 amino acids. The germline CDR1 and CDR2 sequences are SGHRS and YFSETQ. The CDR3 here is CASSLGGLATNTGELFF. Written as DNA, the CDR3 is TGCGCCAGCAGCTTGGGAGGTCTAGCTACGAACACCGGGGAGCTGTTTTTT.

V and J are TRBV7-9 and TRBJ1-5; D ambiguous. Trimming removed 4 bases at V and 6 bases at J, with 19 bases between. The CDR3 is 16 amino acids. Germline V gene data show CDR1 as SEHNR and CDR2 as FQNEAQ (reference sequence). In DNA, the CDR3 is TGTGCCAGCAGCTCCGGCGGCGACCTCGTCACTCAGCCCCAGCATTTT. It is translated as CASSSGGDLVTQPQHF.